Detailed here is one TCR beta chain. This clone was seen many times. It has no known antigen specificity. It has no much larger one-base neighbor in the sample; base qualities were not kept. This record belongs to a study of metastatic and nonmetastatic thyroid tumors (dated by TCRdb to 2020 to 2022). About the study as a whole: Repertoires from peripheral blood and from tumor or nodule tissue samples of malignant and benign thyroid patients were compared. Overall study outcomes, separate from this receptor: TCR beta diversity was reported as significantly higher in malignant tumors than in benign nodules, in both blood and tumor samples.

None of the patients had been given any treatment before thyroid surgery. The study retrospectively analysed patient clinical samples collected from the early 2010s to the late 2010s using T-cell receptor beta sequencing. CDR1 and CDR2 were assigned from the germline V gene (reference sequence) as MNHEY and SMNVEV. The V end loses 6 bases and the J end loses 6 bases, and a stretch of 9 bases separates them. Including cysteine and phenylalanine, the CDR3 has 12 amino acids. Here the CDR3 DNA is all that survives: 36 bases in frame from base 1. To prepare the library, PCR was applied. The run used an Illumina HiSeq 4000. High-throughput sequencing was used to profile the TCR beta-chain CDR3 region of each patient. Under the source paper's analysis protocol: The researchers built a classifier to tell apart papillary thyroid cancer patients with distant metastasis, based on CDR3 differences among clinicopathological groups. The Shannon index was used to assess repertoire diversity, and the Morisita-Horn index was used to assess tumor-blood repertoire similarity. Through fastp at Q25 and MiXCR, TCRdb rebuilt clones from the public reads, retaining in-frame beta chains. The V and J calls come from TCRdb's annotation, not from the publication. The sample profile shows 39,000 or so clones; around 43% of them were found once. The ten largest clones add up to around a quarter of the sample.

This sequence was found in a male donor with papillary thyroid cancer or a benign thyroid nodule (not recorded which). Some clones in this sample may be carry-over from other donors' samples. Sequencing used tumor tissue. This chain is built from TRBV27 and TRBJ1-5, with the D gene uncertain. CDR3 region: CASSKLGQPQHF. The DNA reads as follows: TGTGCCAGCAGCAAGCTAGGTCAGCCCCAGCATTTT.